The sequence of this T cell receptor beta chain was determined in a study of blood T cells in healthy people across ages (dated by TCRdb to 2013 to 2016). Context from the whole study: In model experiments, template switching captured roughly one uniquely barcoded TCR beta cDNA molecule for every two T cells. To track age-related changes in TCR beta repertoire diversity, the study relied on deep sequencing normalized with unique cDNA molecular identifiers. Four age groups were formed from the donors: young (average approximately 15 years), middle-aged (more than 35), aged (62) and long-lived (approximately 80). For two donors (one aged 18 to 30 and one aged 80 or older), the study analyzed two additional independent replicas of 1 million unique cDNA reads from the same blood draw.

Donors were under 40 systemically healthy Caucasian individuals from Russia aged roughly 6 to 95 years. Around 10 milliliters of peripheral blood were collected from each donor into EDTA-treated Vacutainer tubes. Ficoll-Paque density-gradient centrifugation was used to isolate PBMCs, with at least 6.5 million per sample. Total RNA, at least 5 micrograms per sample, was extracted from PBMCs with Trizol reagent. For every donor, an aliquot of PBMCs went through flow cytometry to measure the percentages of naive CD45RAhigh/CD27high T cells. Libraries came from 5' RACE. The instrument was an Illumina HiSeq 2500. A second PCR of roughly 7 to 11 cycles was performed with a sample-barcoded 5' primer and a J-beta primer mix. Each TCR beta cDNA molecule received a unique molecular identifier from a template-switch 5' adaptor carrying 12 random nucleotides. Each sample yielded at least 2.5 million CDR3-containing paired-end reads. First-strand cDNA was synthesized from all RNA with the Mint cDNA synthesis kit, primed by a TRBC-specific oligonucleotide. After uracil-DNA glycosylase treatment, a first 18-cycle PCR used universal primers M1SS and BC2_uni_R on all cDNA. The original methods were these. Normalization of each sample was performed by random selection of 1 million high-quality reads, each carrying a distinct molecular identifier. Reads with shared molecular identifiers were discarded instead of being binned into consensus sequences. MiTCR, with a Q25 quality threshold and the strictest error-elimination algorithm, was used for CDR3 identification, clonotype clustering and error correction. A nonparametric unseen species model with Euler transformation was used to estimate lower-bound total TCR beta diversity. Using fastp trimming at Q25 and MiXCR clonotype assembly, TCRdb reanalyzed the public sequencing data and kept in-frame beta chains. Entries that share a CDR3 protein sequence are merged under the most common genes and DNA. It is TCRdb's table, rather than the study itself, that gives the V and J calls and clone size. The sample table holds about 840,000 distinct CDR3 sequences, of which 25% to 35% were seen once. Of the sample, 10% is held by the ten largest clones.

The count of this clonotype is one. Its antigen is not yet known. Per-nucleotide qualities are absent, and no much larger clonotype sits a single base away. A lone read is weak support. General findings and caveats noted by the study authors: The long-lived group showed more naive CD4+ T cells, fewer expanded clones and increased TCR diversity than the aged group, suggesting age selection. Observed TCR beta diversity per million T cells fell roughly linearly with age, and a significant reduction was already apparent by age roughly 40. Estimates of total diversity based on one million sequenced T cells were regarded as lower bounds and as underestimates. Because donor CMV infection status was unknown, age-related changes in expanded clonotypes were potentially confounded. There was a strong correlation between observed TCR beta diversity and the percentage of naive T cells measured by flow cytometry. Since profiling was done on bulk unsorted PBMCs, naive and antigen-experienced compartments could not be conclusively compared.

From the cysteine up to the phenylalanine, the CDR3 has a length of 14 residues. Only the CDR3 part of the read is kept: 42 bases, read in frame from the first base. V is clipped by 5 bases and J by 4 bases, and the sequence between their germline boundaries is 12 bases long. These data also formed part of another study, on T cells of mothers and their children. From the second report: Donors were nine systemically healthy Caucasian individuals: three mothers and their six children. cDNA synthesis consumed the entire amount of extracted RNA, loaded at about 1.6 ug RNA in each 15 ul reaction. Sample barcodes and 2-4 random nucleotides were added via the M1S primer in the second PCR. More than 9 million TCR beta CDR3 reads were obtained from each mother, and roughly 3 million reads were obtained from each child. In both related and unrelated pairs, thymic selection shapes the output of TCR recombination in a similar way, with inherited differences having only a minor effect. Related mother-child pairs always showed normalized repertoire overlap that was slightly higher than in unrelated mother-child pairs, though the difference was never significant. With a sensitivity of 90 to 100 clones per million clonotypes, no persistent microchimeric T cell clones were detected. Deep NGS was used in the study to compare the TCR beta repertoires of mothers and children and to look for features that separate related mother-child pairs from unrelated individuals. Mothers averaged roughly 36 +/- 4 years of age and children averaged around 10 +/- 4 years. After adapter ligation with NEBNext reagents, the libraries were sequenced on Illumina HiSeq 2000 with 100+100 nt paired-end reads. To prevent cross-contamination, the mother and child libraries were prepared a month apart and were sequenced in separate runs. Between 500,000 and 2,000,000 distinct TCR beta clonotypes were identified per donor. Naive TCR beta clonotypes were estimated from low-frequency clonotypes matched to each donor's FACS-determined naive share, without sorting.

The clonotype originates from a middle-aged woman in good health. The chain is made from TRBV12-3 or TRBV12-4 and TRBJ1-3, with TRBD1 tentatively as D gene (5 bases match). The sample consisted of blood. The CDR3 amino acid sequence is: CASSQGGPGNTIYF. The DNA sequence follows: TGTGCCAGCAGTCAGGGAGGGCCGGGAAACACCATATATTTT.